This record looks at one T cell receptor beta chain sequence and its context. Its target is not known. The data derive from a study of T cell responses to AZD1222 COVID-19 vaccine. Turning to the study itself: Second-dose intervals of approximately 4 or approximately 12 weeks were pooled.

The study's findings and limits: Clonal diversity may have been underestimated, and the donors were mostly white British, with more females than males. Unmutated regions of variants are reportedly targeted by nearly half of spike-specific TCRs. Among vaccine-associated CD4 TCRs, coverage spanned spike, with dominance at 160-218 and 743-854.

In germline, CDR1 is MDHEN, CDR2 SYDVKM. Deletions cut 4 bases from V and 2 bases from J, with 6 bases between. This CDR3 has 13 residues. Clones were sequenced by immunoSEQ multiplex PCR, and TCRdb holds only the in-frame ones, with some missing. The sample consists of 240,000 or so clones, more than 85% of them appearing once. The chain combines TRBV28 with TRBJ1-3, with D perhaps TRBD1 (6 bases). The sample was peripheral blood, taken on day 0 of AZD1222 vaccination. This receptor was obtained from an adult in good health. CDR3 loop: CASSSGAGNTIYF. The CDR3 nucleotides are TGTGCCAGCAGTTCAGGGGCTGGAAACACCATATATTTT.